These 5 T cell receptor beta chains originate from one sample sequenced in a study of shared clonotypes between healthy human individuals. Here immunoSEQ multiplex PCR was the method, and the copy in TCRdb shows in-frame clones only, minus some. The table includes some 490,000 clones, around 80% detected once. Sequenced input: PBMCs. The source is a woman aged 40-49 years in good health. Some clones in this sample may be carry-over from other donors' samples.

The CDR3 here is CASSLAQGVSGQPQHF. CDR3 in DNA: TGTGCCAGCAGCTTAGCACAGGGAGTGAGCGGTCAGCCCCAGCATTTT. The chain is built from TRBV7-6 and TRBJ1-5, with D possibly being TRBD1 (6 bases). In germline, CDR1 is SGHVS, CDR2 FNYEAQ. This CDR3 region has 16 residues. Trimming removed 0 bases at V and 6 bases at J, with 15 bases between.

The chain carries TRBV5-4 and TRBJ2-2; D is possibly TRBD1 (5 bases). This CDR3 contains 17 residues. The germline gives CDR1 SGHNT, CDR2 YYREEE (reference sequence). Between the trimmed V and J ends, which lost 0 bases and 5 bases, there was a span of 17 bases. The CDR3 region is CASSLGAVAGWTGELFF. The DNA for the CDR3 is TGTGCCAGCAGCTTGGGGGCGGTGGCAGGGTGGACCGGGGAGCTGTTTTTT. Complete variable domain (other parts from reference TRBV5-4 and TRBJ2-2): ETGVTQSPTHLIKTRGQQVTLRCSSQSGHNTVSWYQQALGQGPQFIFQYYREEENGRGNFPPRFSGLQFPNYSSELNVNALELDDSALYLCASSLGAVAGWTGELFFGEGSRLTVL.

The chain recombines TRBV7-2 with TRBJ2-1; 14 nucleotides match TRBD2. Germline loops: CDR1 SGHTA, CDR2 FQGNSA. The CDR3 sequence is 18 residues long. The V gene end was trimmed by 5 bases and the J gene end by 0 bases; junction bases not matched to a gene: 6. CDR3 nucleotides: TGTGCCAGCAGCCGACTAGCGGGAGGGACCCGCTCCTACAATGAGCAGTTCTTC. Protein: CASSRLAGGTRSYNEQFF.

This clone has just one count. In DNA form, the CDR3 reads TGTGCCAGCAGTGGTGTGGGGATGAACACTGAAGCTTTCTTT. It specifies CASSGVGMNTEAFF. The chain uses TRBV2 and TRBJ1-1; D is unresolved. Looked up from germline, CDR1 is SNHLY and CDR2 is FYNNEI. V lost 4 bases to trimming and J lost 0 bases, with 9 bases between them. This CDR3 has 14 amino acids.

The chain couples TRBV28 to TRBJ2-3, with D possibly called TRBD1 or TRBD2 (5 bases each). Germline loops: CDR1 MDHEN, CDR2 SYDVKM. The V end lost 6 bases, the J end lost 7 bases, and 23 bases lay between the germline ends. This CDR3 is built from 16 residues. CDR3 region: CASSNPREWGAHTQYF. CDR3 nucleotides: TGTGCCAGCAGCAATCCCAGGGAGTGGGGTGCTCATACGCAGTATTTT.